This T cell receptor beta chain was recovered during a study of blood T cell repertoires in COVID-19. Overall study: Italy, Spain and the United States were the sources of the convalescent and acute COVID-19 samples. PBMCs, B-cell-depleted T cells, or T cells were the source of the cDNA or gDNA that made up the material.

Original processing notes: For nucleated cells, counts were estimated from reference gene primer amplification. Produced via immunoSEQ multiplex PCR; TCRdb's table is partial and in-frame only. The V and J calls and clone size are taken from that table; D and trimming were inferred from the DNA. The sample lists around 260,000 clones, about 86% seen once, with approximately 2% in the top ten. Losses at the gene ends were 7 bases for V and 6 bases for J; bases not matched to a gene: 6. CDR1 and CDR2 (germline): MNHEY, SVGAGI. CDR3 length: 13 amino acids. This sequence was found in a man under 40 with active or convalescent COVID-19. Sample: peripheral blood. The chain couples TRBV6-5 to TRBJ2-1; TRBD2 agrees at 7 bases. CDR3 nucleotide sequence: TGTGCCAGCACACGACTAGCTGGCAATGAGCAGTTCTTC. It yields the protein CASTRLAGNEQFF.